The clone carrying this T cell receptor beta chain has a single count. What it binds is not known. A much larger clonotype is one base distant, so this may be a read error. This entry belongs to a study of blood T cells in healthy people across ages. Study-wide results and caveats: Using unsorted PBMCs precluded a conclusive naive versus antigen-experienced comparison. Diversity estimates from one million T cells were considered underestimates. Samples with more naive T cells showed higher observed beta diversity.

A sample-barcoded 5' primer and a J-beta primer mix were used in a second PCR of roughly 6 to 11 cycles. TCRdb reanalysed the 5' RACE reads using MiXCR and keeps one entry per CDR3 protein. Of around 1,800,000 distinct CDR3 sequences in the sample, about two fifths were seen once. The trim removed 2 bases at V and 11 bases at J, leaving 9 bases unmatched. The germline V gene has CDR1 DFQATT and CDR2 SNEGSKA (reference sequence). The CDR3 is 14 amino acids. Specimen: blood. This TCR was sampled from a human donor in good health. The gene calls are TRBV20-1 and TRBJ2-1, with 10 bases that match TRBD2. For the CDR3, the DNA is TGCAGTGCTAGAAACCAGCGGGGGGGTAATCAGCAGTTCTTC. It translates to CSARNQRGGNQQFF.